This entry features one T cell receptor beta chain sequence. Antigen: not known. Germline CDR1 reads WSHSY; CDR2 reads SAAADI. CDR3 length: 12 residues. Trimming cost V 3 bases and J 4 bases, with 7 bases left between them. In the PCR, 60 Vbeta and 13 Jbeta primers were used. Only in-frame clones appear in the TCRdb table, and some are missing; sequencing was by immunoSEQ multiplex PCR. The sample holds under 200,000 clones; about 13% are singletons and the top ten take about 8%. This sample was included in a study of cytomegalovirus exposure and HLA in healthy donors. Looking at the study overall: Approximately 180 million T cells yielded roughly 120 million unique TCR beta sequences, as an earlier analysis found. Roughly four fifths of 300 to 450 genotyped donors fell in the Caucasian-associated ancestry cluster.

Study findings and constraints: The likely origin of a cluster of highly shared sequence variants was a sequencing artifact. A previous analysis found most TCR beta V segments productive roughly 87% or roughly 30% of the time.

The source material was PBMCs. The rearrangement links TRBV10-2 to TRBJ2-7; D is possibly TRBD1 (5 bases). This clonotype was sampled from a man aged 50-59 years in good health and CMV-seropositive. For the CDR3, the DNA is TGCGCCAGCAGTGAATCAGGGTACGAGCAGTACGTC. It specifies CASSESGYEQYV.